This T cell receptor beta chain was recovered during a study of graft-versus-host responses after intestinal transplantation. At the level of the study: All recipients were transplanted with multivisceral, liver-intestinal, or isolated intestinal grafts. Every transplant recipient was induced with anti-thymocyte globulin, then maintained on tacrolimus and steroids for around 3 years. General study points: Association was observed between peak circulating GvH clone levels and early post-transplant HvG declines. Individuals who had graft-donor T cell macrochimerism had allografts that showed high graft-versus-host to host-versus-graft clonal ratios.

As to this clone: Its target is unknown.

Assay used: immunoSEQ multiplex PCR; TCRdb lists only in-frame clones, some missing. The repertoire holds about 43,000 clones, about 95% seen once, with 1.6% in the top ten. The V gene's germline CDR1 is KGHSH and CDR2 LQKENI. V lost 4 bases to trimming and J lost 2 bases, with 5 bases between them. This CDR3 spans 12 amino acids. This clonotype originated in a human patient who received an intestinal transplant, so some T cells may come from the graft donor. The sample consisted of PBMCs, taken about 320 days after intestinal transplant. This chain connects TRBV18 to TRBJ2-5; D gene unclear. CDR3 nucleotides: TGTGCCAGCTCACGACGGCAAGAGACCCAGTACTTC. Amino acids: CASSRRQETQYF.